The source of this T cell receptor beta chain is a study of cytomegalovirus exposure and HLA in healthy donors. Study conclusions and caveats: Most TCR sequences showed up rarely, but some public TCRs showed up in many donors. A later analysis showed TCR association rates differing by HLA locus, peaking at DRB1 and lowest at HLA-C. The study put about 180 TCR beta chains on its list as cytomegalovirus-associated.

In germline, CDR1 is SGHTA, CDR2 FQGNSA. CDR3 size: 15 residues. The V segment lost 1 base and the J segment 4 bases; nucleotides outside the gene matches: 3. PCR used 60 Vbeta primers and 13 Jbeta primers. Assay used: immunoSEQ multiplex PCR; TCRdb lists only in-frame clones, some missing. The table has roughly 58,000 clones, 65% to 90% seen once. Turning to this clone: Its cognate antigen is unknown.

Healthy bone marrow donors supplied every sample. The chain joins TRBV7-2 to TRBJ2-1; 8 nucleotides match TRBD1. Sequencing used PBMCs. This sequence was found in a human donor in good health. CDR3 sequence (DNA): TGTGCCAGCAGCTTAGAGGGACAGGATTACAATGAGCAGTTCTTC. Translating it yields CASSLEGQDYNEQFF. The whole variable domain, filled in from reference TRBV7-2 and TRBJ2-1, reads GAGVSQSPSNKVTEKGKDVELRCDPISGHTALYWYRQSLGQGLEFLIYFQGNSAPDKSGLPSDRFSAERTGGSVSTLTIQRTQQEDSAVYLCASSLEGQDYNEQFFGPGTRLTVL.